The clone carrying this TCR beta chain was detected many times. The library was prepared for alpha chains; this beta chain is a stray read, so its frequency means little. TCRdb called the 5' RACE reads again in MiXCR, with one record for every CDR3 protein. The sample includes over 10,000 distinct CDR3 sequences, 5.2% of them seen just once. The sample belongs to a study of spatial heterogeneity in lung cancer. About the research overall: There were, on average, more than eight raw-read appearances for each unique TCR and UMI combination.

The time point is: sample taken at primary tumor resection. Frozen PBMC, nontumor lung or tumor provided whole RNA, which was sequenced unsorted. This receptor was obtained from a human donor with early-stage non-small cell lung cancer. Sequenced material: lung tumor tissue, taken at surgery.

The CDR3 sequence: CASSLQGMGQETQYF. CDR3 DNA: TGTGCCAGCAGCTTACAGGGTATGGGCCAAGAGACCCAGTACTTC. The chain has TRBV7-2 and TRBJ2-5; perhaps TRBD1 as D (5 bases). Germline CDR1 and CDR2: SGHTA and FQGNSA. The CDR3 runs to 15 residues. V was cut by 2 bases and J by 1 base, with 11 bases left in between. The entire variable domain, with the rest obtained from reference TRBV7-2 and TRBJ2-5, is as follows: GAGVSQSPSNKVTEKGKDVELRCDPISGHTALYWYRQSLGQGLEFLIYFQGNSAPDKSGLPSDRFSAERTGGSVSTLTIQRTQQEDSAVYLCASSLQGMGQETQYFGPGTRLLVL.